Each of the 18 T cell receptor beta chains below was sequenced from the same sample in a study of T cells after yellow fever vaccination. From the 5' RACE reads, TCRdb called clonotypes with MiXCR, one entry per CDR3 protein. This sample has 500,000 to 700,000 distinct CDR3 sequences, with 15% to 20% found just once. Source: PBMCs, taken 15 days after the yellow fever booster vaccination. The receptor source for this set is a young man who received the YFV17D yellow fever vaccine.

This chain uses TRBV27 with TRBJ1-2; a weak D match, TRBD1 (5 bases). Trimming removed 5 bases at V and 4 bases at J, with 14 bases between. The germline CDR1 and CDR2 sequences are MNHEY and SMNVEV (reference sequence). The CDR3 spans 14 residues. The CDR3 here is CASSTGVGSYGYTF. The CDR3 nucleotides read TGTGCCAGCAGTACGGGGGTAGGGAGCTATGGCTACACCTTC.

This clonotype has just a few counts. V gene TRBV7-2 combines with J gene TRBJ2-3; D remains unclear. V lost 5 bases and J lost 3, with 12 bases in between. This CDR3 region has 14 residues. Germline assignment: CDR1 SGHTA and CDR2 FQGNSA. The CDR3 spells CASSARGQTDTQYF. CDR3 bases: TGTGCCAGCAGCGCGAGAGGTCAAACAGATACGCAGTATTTT.

This chain connects TRBV6-5 to TRBJ1-2; tentative D call: TRBD1 (5 bases). Germline loops: CDR1 MNHEY, CDR2 SVGAGI. This CDR3 is 14 amino acids long. Trimming took 4 bases from V and 5 from J, leaving 14 bases between them. The CDR3 nucleotides are TGTGCCAGCAGTTCACACGGGACTGATTATGGCTACACCTTC. This gives the protein CASSSHGTDYGYTF.

V and J are TRBV20-1 and TRBJ2-3; tentative D call: TRBD2 (6 bases). Germline V CDR1 and CDR2: DFQATT, SNEGSKA (reference sequence). With 3 bases removed from V and 1 base from J, the gap between germline ends came to 14 bases. CDR3 length: 15 residues. This CDR3 reads CSASLREVGTDTQYF. CDR3 sequence (DNA): TGCAGTGCTAGTCTCAGGGAGGTGGGCACAGATACGCAGTATTTT.

This clonotype was picked up many times. V gene TRBV2 combines with J gene TRBJ2-1, with 10 positions matching TRBD2. The V gene's germline CDR1 is SNHLY and CDR2 FYNNEI. The CDR3 runs to 15 residues. With 2 bases clipped from V and 5 bases from J, the junction kept 3 bases outside the gene matches. For the CDR3, the DNA is TGTGCCAGCAGTGAACCTAGCGGGAGAGACAATGAGCAGTTCTTC. Translating it yields CASSEPSGRDNEQFF.

This chain links TRBV10-3 with TRBJ2-7; D gene unclear. CDR1 and CDR2 (germline): ENHRY, SYGVKD. The CDR3 is 13 amino acids. V gave up 5 bases and J gave up 5 bases, with 13 bases separating them. CDR3 residues: CAISKTGEDEQYF. In DNA form, the CDR3 reads TGTGCCATCAGTAAGACGGGTGAGGACGAGCAGTACTTC.

The CDR3 loop reads CASSSAGDEQFF. CDR3 nucleotides: TGTGCCAGCTCAAGCGCGGGAGACGAGCAGTTCTTC. V is TRBV18 and J is TRBJ2-1, with 7 bases aligning to TRBD2. CDR1 and CDR2 (germline): KGHSH, LQKENI. The trim removed 5 bases at V and 10 bases at J, leaving 5 bases unmatched. The CDR3 spans 12 residues.

This clonotype was seen more than once but under ten times. The chain joins TRBV5-1 to TRBJ2-7; D gene unclear. This CDR3 region has 12 residues. Trimming took 5 bases from V and 6 from J, leaving 12 bases between them. Germline CDR1 is SGHRS and CDR2 is YFSETQ. The CDR3 bases are TGCGCCAGCAGTCGAGAAGGGTTCGAGCAGTACTTC. Protein product: CASSREGFEQYF.

V and J are TRBV5-1 and TRBJ2-2; 11 bases are shared with TRBD2. CDR3 size: 15 residues. The J segment lost 6 bases and the V segment lost 2 bases, leaving 3 bases of the junction unmatched. The germline V gene has CDR1 SGHRS and CDR2 YFSETQ. Here the CDR3 reads CASSFLAGGPGELFF. Written as DNA, the CDR3 is TGCGCCAGCAGCTTCCTAGCGGGAGGCCCCGGGGAGCTGTTTTTT.

The CDR3 bases are TGTGCCAGCAGTCCCACCCTAGCGGGACGGCAGTACTTC. Translated: CASSPTLAGRQYF. V usage is TRBV6-2 or TRBV6-3 and J usage is TRBJ2-7; 9 bases match TRBD2. CDR1 and CDR2 (germline): MNHEY, SVGEGT. V gave up 5 bases and J gave up 9 bases; unmatched junction bases: 8. The CDR3 is 13 amino acids.

This chain uses TRBV25-1 with TRBJ1-1; TRBD1 matches 10 bases. The ends lost 4 bases at V and 3 bases at J; junction bases unmatched: 2. This CDR3 has 14 amino acids. Germline V gene sequence: CDR1 MGHDK, CDR2 SYGVNS. The CDR3 reads CASSVGQGHTEAFF. CDR3 sequence (DNA): TGTGCCAGCAGTGTGGGACAGGGGCACACTGAAGCTTTCTTT.

This sequence joins TRBV6-2 or TRBV6-3 and TRBJ1-3; TRBD1 might be the D (6 bases). Trimming pared 2 bases from V and 1 base from J, leaving 12 bases between. The CDR3 is 16 residues long. The germline V gene encodes CDR1 MNHEY and CDR2 SVGEGT. CDR3 in amino acids: CASSYLGQPSGNTIYF. DNA of the CDR3: TGTGCCAGCAGTTACCTCGGACAGCCTTCTGGAAACACCATATATTTT.

This clonotype has only a few counts. The J gene is TRBJ2-2, the V gene TRBV20-1; 7 bases map to TRBD1. This CDR3 spans 15 amino acids. Germline trimming cut 3 bases from V and 0 bases from J; bases unmatched to any gene: 4. CDR1 and CDR2 (germline): DFQATT, SNEGSKA (reference sequence). Here the CDR3 DNA reads TGCAGTGCTAGCCGGGGACAGCCGAACACCGGGGAGCTGTTTTTT. Translated: CSASRGQPNTGELFF.

The V call is TRBV6-5, the J call TRBJ1-4, with 8 bases aligning to TRBD1. The trim removed 2 bases at V and 8 bases at J, leaving 10 bases unmatched. The germline V gene encodes CDR1 MNHEY and CDR2 SVGAGI. The CDR3 runs 16 residues. The CDR3 bases are TGTGCCAGCAGTTACATCCAGGGGGCTTTAGCCGAAAAACTGTTTTTT. It translates to CASSYIQGALAEKLFF.

The chain combines TRBV9 with TRBJ1-1; D not certain. The V gene's germline CDR1 is SGDLS and CDR2 YYNGEE. Trimming left V 0 bases short and J 0 bases short, with 12 bases between. The CDR3 is made up of 16 amino acids. The CDR3 region is CASSVASGRMNTEAFF. The CDR3 DNA reads TGTGCCAGCAGCGTAGCTTCAGGCAGGATGAACACTGAAGCTTTCTTT.

The chain couples TRBV12-3 or TRBV12-4 to TRBJ1-1; no clear D. The CDR3 totals 11 residues. Trimming pared 1 base from V and 11 bases from J, leaving 8 bases between. CDR3 protein: CASSLGVTAFF. The CDR3 nucleotides read TGTGCCAGCAGTTTAGGGGTGACGGCTTTCTTT.

The chain employs TRBV20-1 and TRBJ2-1; TRBD2 matches at 7 bases. Germline CDR1 DFQATT, CDR2 SNEGSKA (reference sequence). Trimming took 5 bases from V and 4 from J; bases not matched to a gene: 8. This CDR3 is 14 amino acids long. CDR3 nucleotide sequence: TGCAGTGCTCTTGGACCCGGGGGGTACAATGAGCAGTTCTTC. Translating it yields CSALGPGGYNEQFF.

As regards this clonotype: At one end, the junction sequence differs from germline, possibly due to a read error. This chain uses TRBV6-1 with TRBJ2-1; maybe TRBD2 (6 bases). This CDR3 region has 17 residues. The V gene's germline CDR1 is MNHNS and CDR2 SASEGT. CDR3 bases: TGTGCCAGCAACCCCGGGGGAACTGCTAACTCCTACAATGAGCTGTTCTTC. Translation: CASNPGGTANSYNELFF.